These T cell receptor beta chains were read from a single sample in a study of a mutant IDH1 vaccine in newly diagnosed glioma. Assay used: immunoSEQ multiplex PCR; TCRdb lists only in-frame clones, some missing. The top ten hold about 9.8% of the sample, which has roughly 41,000 clones, around 82% seen once. The sample consisted of PBMCs, taken from a glioma patient treated with radiotherapy, temozolomide or both. The origin of the receptors is a man in his forties with glioma. Some clones in this sample may be carry-over from other donors' samples. Both conserved end residues are part of each CDR3. The D gene is left open where the match is weak.

j_call d_call v_call cdr3_aa
TRBJ1-1 NA TRBV4-3 CASSQDGGTEAFF
TRBJ1-5 NA TRBV4-1 CASSQALGDPRIGWYQPQHF
TRBJ2-7 TRBD1 TRBV5-1 CASSPFPGQSYEQYF
TRBJ1-6 NA TRBV6-1 CASIAKESYNSPLHF
TRBJ1-2 NA TRBV7-2 CASSNAPGLFNYGYTF
TRBJ2-7 TRBD2 TRBV2 CASRPGTSGYEQYF
TRBJ2-7 NA TRBV18 CASSQKTAGPQQYF
TRBJ1-1 NA TRBV15 CATQDGRLNTEAFF
TRBJ1-5 NA TRBV30 CAWSAVGGDQPQHF
TRBJ1-1 NA TRBV9 CASSVAPGGDTEAFF
TRBJ1-1 TRBD1 TRBV13 CASLDGQENTEAFF
TRBJ1-2 NA TRBV2 CASSRLINYGYTF
TRBJ1-2 NA TRBV7-6 CASSLGNLAGRPGYTF
TRBJ2-3 NA TRBV7-9 CASSSLRDVTDTQYF